What follows are 11 T cell receptor beta chains derived from one specimen sequenced in a study of technical replicates of blood from several donors. Method: immunoSEQ multiplex PCR; TCRdb's copy keeps in-frame clones and lacks some. The data show 99,000 or so clones, with about 95% seen just once and 0.21% held by the top ten. The specimen was T cells isolated from PBMCs. The source of these receptors is a human donor in good health.

The rearrangement links TRBV28 to TRBJ1-1; the match to TRBD1 covers 8 bases. The germline CDR1 and CDR2 sequences are MDHEN and SYDVKM. The CDR3 runs 14 residues. Germline trimming cut 4 bases from V and 1 base from J; bases unmatched to any gene: 2. Written as DNA, the CDR3 is TGTGCCAGCAGTTCCGGACAGGGGAACACTGAAGCTTTCTTT. Amino acid sequence: CASSSGQGNTEAFF. Complete variable domain (other parts from reference TRBV28 and TRBJ1-1): DVKVTQSSRYLVKRTGEKVFLECVQDMDHENMFWYRQDPGLGLRLIYFSYDVKMKEKGDIPEGYSVSREKKERFSLILESASTNQTSMYLCASSSGQGNTEAFFGQGTRLTVV.

V and J are TRBV28 and TRBJ1-2, with unresolved D. The germline V and J ends were trimmed by 8 bases and 4 bases, with 14 bases remaining between them. The germline gives CDR1 MDHEN, CDR2 SYDVKM. The CDR3 totals 13 residues. Here the CDR3 DNA reads TGTGCCAGCGCGGACGGACTCCTCTATGGCTACACCTTC. Protein product: CASADGLLYGYTF.

This clone came up once. CDR3 loop: CASSSGTGITDTQYF. The CDR3 DNA is TGTGCCAGCAGCTCCGGGACAGGTATCACAGATACGCAGTATTTT. The chain carries TRBV2 and TRBJ2-3; TRBD1 agrees at 8 bases. The germline V gene has CDR1 SNHLY and CDR2 FYNNEI. J gave up 2 bases and V 6 bases, and 7 bases lay outside the gene matches. This CDR3 contains 15 residues.

This chain joins TRBV4-1 and TRBJ2-2, with TRBD1 identical over 8 bases. Germline V gene lookup returns CDR1 MGHRA and CDR2 YSYEKL. With V trimmed by 0 bases and J by 7 bases, 1 base remained unmatched. The CDR3 length is 14 residues. CDR3 sequence (DNA): TGCGCCAGCAGCCAAGAACAGGGGGTCGGGGAGCTGTTTTTT. As protein: CASSQEQGVGELFF.

The V call is TRBV7-9, the J call TRBJ2-5; D possibly corresponds to TRBD2 (5 bases). CDR3 length: 15 residues. CDR1 is SEHNR and CDR2 is FQNEAQ in the germline V gene (reference sequence). V was pared by 3 bases and J by 4 bases, with 15 bases between. The CDR3 nucleotides read TGTGCCAGCAGCTTCGGCGGGTATAGTGGAGAGACCCAGTACTTC. Translation gives CASSFGGYSGETQYF.

The sample holds a few counts of this clone. The V and J genes are TRBV2 and TRBJ1-1; tentative D call: TRBD1 (6 bases). V was clipped by 5 bases and J by 1 base, with 8 bases between them. CDR1 is SNHLY, CDR2 FYNNEI, per germline. The CDR3 spans 13 residues. Here the CDR3 reads CASSPGQNTEAFF. CDR3 sequence (DNA): TGTGCCAGCAGTCCGGGACAGAACACTGAAGCTTTCTTT. Full variable domain (missing parts from reference TRBV2 and TRBJ1-1): EPEVTQTPSHQVTQMGQEVILRCVPISNHLYFYWYRQILGQKVEFLVSFYNNEISEKSEIFDDQFSVERPDGSNFTLKIRSTKLEDSAMYFCASSPGQNTEAFFGQGTRLTVV.

The chain links TRBV30 to TRBJ2-6; a weak D match, TRBD1 (5 bases). This CDR3 is built from 17 residues. The germline V and J ends were trimmed by 4 bases and 2 bases, with 18 bases remaining between them. Per the germline V gene, CDR1 is GTSNPN and CDR2 is SVGIG (reference sequence). The CDR3 region has the DNA TGTGCCTGGATCGGAGAAACAGGCCTTCCTGGGGCCAACGTCCTGACTTTC. Residues: CAWIGETGLPGANVLTF. Full variable domain (missing parts from reference TRBV30 and TRBJ2-6): SQTIHQWPATLVQPVGSPLSLECTVEGTSNPNLYWYRQAAGRGLQLLFYSVGIGQISSEVPQNLSASRPQDRQFILSSKKLLLSDSGFYLCAWIGETGLPGANVLTFGAGSRLTVL.

The V gene is TRBV6-1, the J gene TRBJ1-5; possible D gene TRBD1, 6 bases. Trimming pared 3 bases from V and 9 bases from J, leaving 9 bases between. The CDR3 totals 12 residues. CDR1 is MNHNS and CDR2 is SASEGT in the germline V gene. The CDR3 DNA reads TGTGCCAGCAGTGATAAAGGGGGGCCCCAGCATTTT. Its translation: CASSDKGGPQHF.

The rearrangement joins TRBV6-6 to TRBJ1-5, with D tentatively TRBD1 (6 bases). This CDR3 has 14 residues. CDR1 is MNHNY, CDR2 SVGAGI, per germline (reference sequence). Trimming took 7 bases from V and 6 from J, leaving 16 bases between them. CDR3 DNA sequence: TGTGCCAGCACGCTGGGGGGGGCGGGTCAGCCCCAGCATTTT. It specifies CASTLGGAGQPQHF.

The chain is built from TRBV13 and TRBJ1-2; weak D call: TRBD1 (5 bases). V was trimmed by 0 bases and J by 3 bases, leaving 5 bases between them. This CDR3 spans 13 amino acids. Per the germline V gene, CDR1 is PRHDT and CDR2 is FYEKMQ (reference sequence). The CDR3 DNA follows: TGTGCCAGCAGCTTAGGGACAGACTATGGCTACACCTTC. Protein sequence: CASSLGTDYGYTF.

V and J are TRBV21-1 and TRBJ2-5; the listed D gene, TRBD2, was not tested against the DNA. TRBV21-1 is described as a pseudogene. The CDR3 is 16 residues long. The CDR3 coding sequence is TGTGCCAGCAGCAAAGCAAGCGGGGGGGAACAAGAGACCCAGTACTTC. Translation gives CASSKASGGEQETQYF.